This paragraph reports one TCR beta chain. As yet, its antigen is unknown. The CDR3 end lies 3 residues beyond the end of the read and is filled in from the germline J gene. Only in-frame clones appear in the TCRdb table, and some are missing; sequencing was by immunoSEQ multiplex PCR. The table for this sample gives around 30,000 clones. The entry originates in a study of T cells in women clearing cervical HPV infection. Study details: Women with histologically confirmed HPV16-related CIN3 or worse, 2 with invasive cancer, served as cases. HLA type could not be excluded as a confounder. Broader study findings: Each sample's T-cell count was unknown, possibly confounding richness. Controls had more TRBV6-7 (0.16%) than cases (around 0.11%).

The ends lost 7 bases at V and 7 bases at J; junction bases unmatched: 15. The CDR3 is 16 residues long. Germline V CDR1 and CDR2: LGHNT, FRNRAP. This TCR was sampled from a woman aged 18 to 69 with a cervical HPV16 infection that either progressed to CIN3+ or cleared (not recorded which). Sequenced input: blood buffy coat. The chain is built from TRBV12-5 and TRBJ1-1; 10 bases align to TRBD1. CDR3 DNA (partial): TGTGCTAGTGCTCCCACCGGGACAGGGGTTTTCGTTGAA. It translates to CASAPTGTGVFVE. The full CDR3 sequence reads CASAPTGTGVFVEAFF.